This T cell receptor (beta chain) was identified in a study of OX40 agonist ivuxolimab in advanced cancers. Whole-study context: Of the participants, roughly 40% had some prior anti-PD-1, anti-PD-L1 or anti-CTLA-4 therapy, which was allowed. One hepatocellular carcinoma and a couple of cutaneous melanoma patients partially responded. Study-wide findings and caveats: The study observed clonal expansion of CD4+ and CD8+ blood T cells by week 6 at 0.1 to 3.0 mg/kg.

Only in-frame clones appear in the TCRdb table, and some are missing; sequencing was by immunoSEQ multiplex PCR. Among 90,000 to 100,000 clones listed, around 89% were seen once. From germline, CDR1 is LNHDA and CDR2 SQIVND (reference sequence). This CDR3 is 17 amino acids long. V was clipped by 1 base and J by 4 bases, with 19 bases between them. As to this clone: Its antigen is not known.

This clonotype was sampled from an adult with an advanced solid tumor such as melanoma, head and neck, liver or kidney cancer. The material was CD4+ or CD8+ T cells sorted from blood, obtained in a trial of the OX40 agonist ivuxolimab. The chain uses TRBV19 and TRBJ1-2, with D unresolved. The DNA for the CDR3 is TGTGCCAGTAGTATAGTTCTACGGACGGCCGCGACCTATGGCTACACCTTC. Encoded protein: CASSIVLRTAATYGYTF.